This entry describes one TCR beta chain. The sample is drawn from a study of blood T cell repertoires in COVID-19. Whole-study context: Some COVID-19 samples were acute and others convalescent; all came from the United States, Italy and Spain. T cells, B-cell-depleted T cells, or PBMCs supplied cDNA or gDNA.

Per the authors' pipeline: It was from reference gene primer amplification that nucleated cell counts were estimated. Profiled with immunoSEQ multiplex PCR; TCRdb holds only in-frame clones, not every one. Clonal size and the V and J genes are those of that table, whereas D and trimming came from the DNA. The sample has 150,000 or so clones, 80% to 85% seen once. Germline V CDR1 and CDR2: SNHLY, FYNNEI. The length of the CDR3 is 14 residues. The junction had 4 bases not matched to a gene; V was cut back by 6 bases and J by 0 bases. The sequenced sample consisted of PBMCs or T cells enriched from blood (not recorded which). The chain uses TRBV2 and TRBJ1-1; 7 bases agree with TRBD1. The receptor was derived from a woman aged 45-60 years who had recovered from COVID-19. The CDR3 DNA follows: TGTGCCAGCAGCCTGACAGGGTTGAACACTGAAGCTTTCTTT. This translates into CASSLTGLNTEAFF.